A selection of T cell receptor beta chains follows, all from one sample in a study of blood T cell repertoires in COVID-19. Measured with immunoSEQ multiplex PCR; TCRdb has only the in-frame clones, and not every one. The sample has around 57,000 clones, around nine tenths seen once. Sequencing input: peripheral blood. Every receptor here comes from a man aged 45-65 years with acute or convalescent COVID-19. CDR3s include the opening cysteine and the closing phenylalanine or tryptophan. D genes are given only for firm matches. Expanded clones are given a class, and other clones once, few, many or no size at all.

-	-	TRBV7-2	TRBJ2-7	TGTGCCAGCAGCTTAGGCGGTATTGCGGATTTCTACGAGCAGTACTTC	CASSLGGIADFYEQYF
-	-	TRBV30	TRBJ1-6	TGTGCCTGGAGCGTGAACAGAAATAATTCACCCCTCCACTTT	CAWSVNRNNSPLHF
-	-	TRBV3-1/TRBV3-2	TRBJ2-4	TGTGCCAGCAGCCTCCGAGGGACACCTCAGTACTTC	CASSLRGTPQYF
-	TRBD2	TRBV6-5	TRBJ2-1	TGTGCCAGCAGTTCCAGCGCCGGGACTAGATCCAATGAGCAGTTCTTC	CASSSSAGTRSNEQFF
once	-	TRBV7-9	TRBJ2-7	TGTGCCAGCAGCTTAGCGGGTGCGGCCAGGGGGGCCTACGAGCAGTACTTC	CASSLAGAARGAYEQYF
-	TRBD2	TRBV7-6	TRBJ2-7	TGTGCCAGCAGCTTTCGGGGGGATAGCTCCTACGAGCAGTACTTC	CASSFRGDSSYEQYF
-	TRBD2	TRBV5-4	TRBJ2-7	TGTGCCAGCAGCCCAACCGGGACTAGAGACTACGAGCAGTACTTC	CASSPTGTRDYEQYF
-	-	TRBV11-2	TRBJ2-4	TGTGCCAGCAGCCTTAGGACTTCCCTAGCCAAAAACATTCAGTACTTC	CASSLRTSLAKNIQYF
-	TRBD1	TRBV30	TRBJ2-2	TGTGCCTGGAGCTGGGGACAGGTGAACACCGGGGAGCTGTTTTTT	CAWSWGQVNTGELFF
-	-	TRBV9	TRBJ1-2	TGTGCCAGCAGCGTAGAGGGGGGGCTTGGCTACACCTTC	CASSVEGGLGYTF
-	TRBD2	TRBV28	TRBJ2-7	TGTGCCAGCAGTCCGACCCGAGGACTAGCGGTCTCCTACGAGCAGTACTTC	CASSPTRGLAVSYEQYF
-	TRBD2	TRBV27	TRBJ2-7	TGTGCCAGCAGTTTTACTAGGACTAGCAGTTCCTACGAGCAGTACTTC	CASSFTRTSSSYEQYF
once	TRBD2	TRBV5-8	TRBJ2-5	TGTGCCAGCAGCTTGGGACTAGCGGGAGGACTGGTAGAGACCCAGTACTTC	CASSLGLAGGLVETQYF
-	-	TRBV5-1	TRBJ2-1	TGCGCCAGCGACCCTTTCGGGCTAGCCGATGAGCAGTTCTTC	CASDPFGLADEQFF
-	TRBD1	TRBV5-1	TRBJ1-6	TGCGCCAGCAGCTATGACAGGGCTAATTCACCCCTCCACTTT	CASSYDRANSPLHF
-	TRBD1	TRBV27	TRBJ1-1	TGTGCCAGCAGTTTACGACGACAGGGGAAGGACACTGAAGCTTTCTTT	CASSLRRQGKDTEAFF
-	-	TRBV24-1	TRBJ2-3	TGTGCCACCAGTGCTGGACAAACCAGGTCGGTGGGTACGCAGTATTTT	CATSAGQTRSVGTQYF
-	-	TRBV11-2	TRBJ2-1	TGTGCCAGCAGCTCTTCCGGGATGTCCTACAATGAGCAGTTCTTC	CASSSSGMSYNEQFF
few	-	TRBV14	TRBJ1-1	TGTGCCAGCAGCCAAGCTACAGGGTGGTGGAGCACTGAAGCTTTCTTT	CASSQATGWWSTEAFF
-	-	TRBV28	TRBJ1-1	TGTGCCAGCACACCCCTAGGACAGTCCATGAACACTGAAGCTTTCTTT	CASTPLGQSMNTEAFF
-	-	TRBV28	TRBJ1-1	TGTGCCAGCAGTTTATGGTCAGATAACACTGAAGCTTTCTTT	CASSLWSDNTEAFF
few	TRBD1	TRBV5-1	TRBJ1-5	TGCGCCAGCAGCTTCGCACCGGGACAGGGGTATCAGCCCCAGCATTTT	CASSFAPGQGYQPQHF
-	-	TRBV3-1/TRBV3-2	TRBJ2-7	TGTGCCAGCAGCCATCGGGGCGAGCAGTACTTC	CASSHRGEQYF
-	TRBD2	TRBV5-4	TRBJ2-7	TGTGCCAGCAGCCATCCCGGGACTAGCTACGAGCAGTACTTC	CASSHPGTSYEQYF
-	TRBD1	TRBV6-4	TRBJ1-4	TGTGCCAGCAGTGACCCACTTCCCGGGACAGGGAATGAAAAACTGTTTTTT	CASSDPLPGTGNEKLFF
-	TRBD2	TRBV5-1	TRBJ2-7	TGCGCCAGCAGCTTGGTGCGCGGGAGCGCGTCCTACGAGCAGTACTTC	CASSLVRGSASYEQYF
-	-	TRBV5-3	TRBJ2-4	TGTGCCAGAAGCGAGACCGGGACATCCCTAGCCAAAAACATTCAGTACTTC	CARSETGTSLAKNIQYF
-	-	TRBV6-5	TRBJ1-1	TGTGCCAGCAGTTACTCAGGGGATCGAACTGAAGCTTTCTTT	CASSYSGDRTEAFF
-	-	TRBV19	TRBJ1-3	TGTGCCAGTAGTATCGCGGTGCTCGACTCTGGAAACACCATATATTTT	CASSIAVLDSGNTIYF
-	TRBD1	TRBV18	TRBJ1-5	TGTGCCAGCTCCAAGGGACAGGGCCTAAGCAATCAGCCCCAGCATTTT	CASSKGQGLSNQPQHF
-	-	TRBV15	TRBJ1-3	TGTGCCACCAGCAGAGATTCGGAGGTCTCTGGAAACACCATATATTTT	CATSRDSEVSGNTIYF
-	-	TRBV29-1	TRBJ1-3	TGCAGCGTCGGGGAGTCTGGAAACACCATATATTTT	CSVGESGNTIYF
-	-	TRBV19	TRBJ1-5	TGTGCCAGTAGTATTATTCTGAATCAGCCCCAGCATTTT	CASSIILNQPQHF
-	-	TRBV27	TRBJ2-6	TGTGCCAGTAACAGCTTCGGAAGCTCTGGGGCCAACGTCCTGACTTTC	CASNSFGSSGANVLTF
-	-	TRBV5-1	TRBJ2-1	TGCGCCAGCTACAACCCCGGGACATTGAGGAATGAGCAGTTCTTC	CASYNPGTLRNEQFF